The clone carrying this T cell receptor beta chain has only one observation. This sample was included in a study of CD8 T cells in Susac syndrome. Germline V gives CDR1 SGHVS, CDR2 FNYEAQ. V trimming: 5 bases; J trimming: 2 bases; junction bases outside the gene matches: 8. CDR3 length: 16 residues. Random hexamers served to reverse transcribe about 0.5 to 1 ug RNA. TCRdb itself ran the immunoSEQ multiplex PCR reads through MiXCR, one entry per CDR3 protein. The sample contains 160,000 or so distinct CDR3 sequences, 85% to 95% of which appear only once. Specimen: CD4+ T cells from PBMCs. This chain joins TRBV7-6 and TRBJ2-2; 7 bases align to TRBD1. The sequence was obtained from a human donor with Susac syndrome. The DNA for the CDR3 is TGTGCCAGCAGCCTCCTGGACAGGACCAACACCGGGGAGCTGTTTTTT. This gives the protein CASSLLDRTNTGELFF.